Listed below are T cell receptor beta chains from one sample, sequenced in a study of shared clonotypes between healthy human individuals. Sequencing was performed with immunoSEQ multiplex PCR; in TCRdb, only in-frame clones are kept and a portion is missing. This table has about 2.1 million clones, about 93% appearing once. Sequenced input: naive CD8+ T cells from PBMCs. The source of these receptors is a man younger than 35 in good health. Some clones in this sample may be carry-over from other donors' samples. Both conserved end residues are part of each CDR3. The D gene is left open where the match is weak. Not all rows give a size; the values are once, few, many and, for expanded clones, a class.

TRBJ2-2,TRBV19,once,-,CASRKDSWAGELFF,TGTGCCAGTAGGAAGGACTCCTGGGCCGGGGAGCTGTTTTTT
TRBJ2-7,TRBV4-2,once,-,CASSYRLQGETYEQYF,TGTGCCAGCAGCTATCGATTACAGGGAGAGACCTACGAGCAGTACTTC
TRBJ1-1,TRBV27,-,-,CASSGGRGLTGLTFF,TGTGCCAGCAGTGGGGGGAGGGGATTAACAGGGTTAACTTTCTTT
TRBJ1-3,TRBV7-6,-,-,CASSLAGPGNTIYF,TGTGCCAGCAGCTTAGCAGGGCCTGGAAACACCATATATTTT
TRBJ1-2,TRBV7-9,once,TRBD1,CASSLVRGQNYGYTF,TGTGCCAGCAGCTTAGTGAGGGGGCAGAACTATGGCTACACCTTC
TRBJ2-3,TRBV4-2,-,-,CASSQGVDTQYF,TGTGCCAGCAGCCAAGGGGTAGATACGCAGTATTTT
TRBJ1-1,TRBV7-9,-,TRBD1,CASSFPGFRGPAHPEAFF,TGTGCCAGCAGCTTTCCCGGATTCAGGGGGCCAGCCCACCCTGAAGCTTTCTTT
TRBJ1-1,TRBV27,-,TRBD1,CASSPTGDKAFF,TGTGCCAGCAGTCCGACAGGGGATAAAGCTTTCTTT
TRBJ2-7,TRBV11-2,-,TRBD2,CASSLAGGPGYEQYF,TGTGCCAGCAGCTTAGCGGGAGGGCCCGGTTACGAGCAGTACTTC
TRBJ2-1,TRBV7-9,-,TRBD1,CASSSPGPGQGEQFF,TGTGCCAGCAGCTCCCCCGGGCCCGGACAGGGGGAACAGTTCTTC
TRBJ2-2,TRBV10-3,-,-,CAISESGAGTGELFF,TGTGCCATCAGTGAGTCAGGGGCGGGAACCGGGGAGCTGTTTTTT
TRBJ2-7,TRBV5-1,-,-,CASSLGRAYEQYF,TGCGCCAGCAGCTTGGGCAGGGCGTACGAGCAGTACTTC
TRBJ2-7,TRBV27,-,-,CASQGSSYEQYF,TGTGCCAGCCAGGGATCTAGCTACGAGCAGTACTTC
TRBJ2-7,TRBV5-8,-,-,CASSLPGTGWIEQYF,TGTGCCAGCAGCTTGCCTGGGACGGGCTGGATAGAGCAGTACTTC
TRBJ1-4,TRBV19,-,-,CASRHQGWANEKLFF,TGTGCCAGTAGGCACCAGGGCTGGGCTAATGAAAAACTGTTTTTT
TRBJ2-1,TRBV7-9,-,TRBD2,CASSLGSGKYNEQFF,TGTGCCAGCAGCTTAGGTAGCGGGAAGTACAATGAGCAGTTCTTC
TRBJ2-3,TRBV9,-,-,CASSTSGSTDTQYF,TGTGCCAGCAGCACCAGCGGGAGCACAGATACGCAGTATTTT
TRBJ1-1,TRBV19,-,-,CASSIDAGLEAFF,TGTGCCAGTAGTATAGACGCAGGTTTGGAAGCTTTCTTT
TRBJ2-6,TRBV6-5,-,-,CASSYGAGANVLTF,TGTGCCAGCAGTTACGGGGCTGGGGCCAACGTCCTGACTTTC
TRBJ2-7,TRBV9,-,-,CASSEGLSSYEQYF,TGTGCCAGCAGCGAAGGACTAAGCTCCTACGAGCAGTACTTC
TRBJ1-1,TRBV4-1,-,-,CASSVGGLGNTEAFF,TGCGCCAGCAGCGTCGGGGGCCTAGGGAACACTGAAGCTTTCTTT
TRBJ2-1,TRBV10-3,-,-,CAISEPYGEQFF,TGTGCCATCAGTGAGCCTTACGGTGAGCAGTTCTTC
TRBJ1-2,TRBV11-2,once,TRBD1,CASSLGDRGYGYTF,TGTGCCAGCAGCTTAGGAGACAGGGGCTATGGCTACACCTTC
TRBJ2-2,TRBV9,-,TRBD1,CASSYRGSGTGELFF,TGTGCCAGCAGCTACAGGGGAAGTGGGACCGGGGAGCTGTTTTTT
TRBJ2-7,TRBV10-3,-,TRBD2,CAISESIRLAGVGAYEQYF,TGTGCCATCAGTGAGTCGATTAGGCTAGCGGGAGTAGGGGCCTACGAGCAGTACTTC
TRBJ2-7,TRBV15,-,-,CATSSESLGEQYF,TGTGCCACCAGCTCCGAATCCTTGGGCGAGCAGTACTTC
TRBJ2-7,TRBV9,once,-,CASSVGSASYEQYF,TGTGCCAGCAGCGTAGGGTCGGCATCCTACGAGCAGTACTTC
TRBJ1-6,TRBV25-1,-,-,CASSEGGSPLHF,TGTGCCAGCAGTGAGGGGGGCTCACCCCTCCACTTT
TRBJ2-7,TRBV28,-,TRBD1,CASSPWDSSYEQYF,TGTGCCAGCAGTCCGTGGGACAGCTCCTACGAGCAGTACTTC
TRBJ2-5,TRBV27,-,TRBD2,CASSKLGLAHEEAQYF,TGTGCCAGCAGTAAACTGGGACTAGCACACGAAGAGGCCCAGTACTTC
TRBJ1-5,TRBV7-3,-,-,CASSAFEHPQHF,TGTGCCAGCAGCGCATTCGAGCACCCCCAGCATTTT